This T cell receptor (beta chain) is from a study of PD-L1 blockade in urothelial cancer. As for the study in general: After treatment start, blood was analyzed at 3 weeks (second dose) and at 6 weeks.

Remarks on this clone: Its cognate antigen is unknown.

Germline CDR1 is SGHKS and CDR2 is YYEKEE (reference sequence). Between the trimmed V and J ends, which lost 3 bases and 7 bases, there was a span of 16 bases. The CDR3 is 14 amino acids. Study conclusions and caveats: Tumor-associated TCR clones expanded more in blood at 3 weeks in patients with durable benefit.

TCRdb's copy holds only in-frame clones and misses some; the assay was immunoSEQ multiplex PCR. In the table there are tens of thousands of clones, roughly 87% of which are singletons. The V gene is TRBV5-5, the J gene TRBJ1-2, with TRBD1 as a possible D gene (5 bases). This material consisted of PBMCs, taken around atezolizumab (anti-PD-L1) treatment. This clonotype originated in a man aged 65-85 years with urothelial cancer. In DNA form, the CDR3 reads TGTGCCAGCAGCTGGGGGACTGTACCCACTGGCTACACCTTC. Protein product: CASSWGTVPTGYTF.